This record looks at one T cell receptor (beta chain) sequence and its context. Antigen unknown. The sample originates from a study of T cell responses to AZD1222 COVID-19 vaccine. Trimming removed 3 bases from V and 3 bases from J, with 12 bases in between. Germline-derived CDR1 and CDR2 are MDHEN and SYDVKM. CDR3 length: 15 residues. General study results and limits: Following two doses of AZD1222, Spike-specific TCR breadth and depth rose.

Second-dose timings of about 4 or about 12 weeks were pooled. Clones were read by immunoSEQ multiplex PCR, and TCRdb kept only the in-frame ones, dropping some. The sample has 120,000 to 150,000 clones; more than 70% are singletons. Sample: peripheral blood, taken 28 days after the second AZD1222 dose. V gene TRBV28 combines with J gene TRBJ1-5, with TRBD1 as a possible D gene (5 bases). This clonotype was obtained from an adult who received the AZD1222 COVID-19 vaccine. CDR3 DNA: TGTGCCAGCAGTTTTATTTCAGGGAACAATCAGCCCCAGCATTTT. It yields the protein CASSFISGNNQPQHF.